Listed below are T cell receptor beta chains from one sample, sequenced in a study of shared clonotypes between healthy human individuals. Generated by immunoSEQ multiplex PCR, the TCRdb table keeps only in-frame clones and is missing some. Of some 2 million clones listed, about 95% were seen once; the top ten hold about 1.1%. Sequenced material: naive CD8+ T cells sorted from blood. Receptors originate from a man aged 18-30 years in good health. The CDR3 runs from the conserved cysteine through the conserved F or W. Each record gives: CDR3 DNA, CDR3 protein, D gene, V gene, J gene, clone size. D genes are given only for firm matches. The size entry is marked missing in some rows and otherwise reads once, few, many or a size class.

cdr3_nt: TGTGCCAGCAGCTGGCCTAGCAGGGCGGGAGGGCCAGGTGATGAGCAGTTCTTC; cdr3_aa: CASSWPSRAGGPGDEQFF; d_call: TRBD2; v_call: TRBV7-9; j_call: TRBJ2-1; clone_size: NA
cdr3_nt: TGTGCCAGCAGCTTCCCTGACGGGACCTCCTACGAGCAGTACTTC; cdr3_aa: CASSFPDGTSYEQYF; d_call: NA; v_call: TRBV5-6; j_call: TRBJ2-7; clone_size: NA
cdr3_nt: TGCAGCGTTGAAGTATTGGGACAGACTGCTAACTATGGCTACACCTTC; cdr3_aa: CSVEVLGQTANYGYTF; d_call: TRBD1; v_call: TRBV29-1; j_call: TRBJ1-2; clone_size: NA
cdr3_nt: TGTGCCAGCAGTTACTCGGGACAGGGGCGATGGGATACGCAGTATTTT; cdr3_aa: CASSYSGQGRWDTQYF; d_call: TRBD1; v_call: TRBV6-5; j_call: TRBJ2-3; clone_size: NA
cdr3_nt: TGTGCCAGCAGCCAACACTATACCTACGAGCAGTACTTC; cdr3_aa: CASSQHYTYEQYF; d_call: NA; v_call: TRBV14; j_call: TRBJ2-7; clone_size: NA
cdr3_nt: TGTGCCAGCAGGTCAGGGGGCTACGAGCAGTACTTC; cdr3_aa: CASRSGGYEQYF; d_call: TRBD1; v_call: TRBV27; j_call: TRBJ2-7; clone_size: NA
cdr3_nt: TGTGCCACCACGATCCGGACAGGGTACTACGAGCAGTACTTC; cdr3_aa: CATTIRTGYYEQYF; d_call: TRBD1; v_call: TRBV28; j_call: TRBJ2-7; clone_size: NA
cdr3_nt: TGTGCCAGCGAAAGGGGTGATTTCTACGAGCAGTACTTC; cdr3_aa: CASERGDFYEQYF; d_call: NA; v_call: TRBV6-1; j_call: TRBJ2-7; clone_size: NA
cdr3_nt: TGCAGCGTTGAAGGGCCTAGCTCCTACGAGCAGTACTTC; cdr3_aa: CSVEGPSSYEQYF; d_call: NA; v_call: TRBV29-1; j_call: TRBJ2-7; clone_size: NA
cdr3_nt: TGTGCCAGCAGTCCCGGGACAGCGCGCAATCAGCCCCAGCATTTT; cdr3_aa: CASSPGTARNQPQHF; d_call: TRBD1; v_call: TRBV27; j_call: TRBJ1-5; clone_size: once
cdr3_nt: TGCGCCAGCAGCCCACGTAGGGATTCCTACGAGCAGTACTTC; cdr3_aa: CASSPRRDSYEQYF; d_call: NA; v_call: TRBV5-1; j_call: TRBJ2-7; clone_size: NA
cdr3_nt: TGTGCCAGCAGCTTAGTGGCAGGGATGGGTGAGCAGTACTTC; cdr3_aa: CASSLVAGMGEQYF; d_call: NA; v_call: TRBV7-2; j_call: TRBJ2-7; clone_size: NA
cdr3_nt: TGCGCCAGCAGTGGAGAGACCCCGGGTAATGAGCAGTTCTTC; cdr3_aa: CASSGETPGNEQFF; d_call: NA; v_call: TRBV10-1; j_call: TRBJ2-1; clone_size: once
cdr3_nt: TGTGCCAGCAGCGGAGAGGGCGGCGGAGGAACTAGCACAGATACGCAGTATTTT; cdr3_aa: CASSGEGGGGTSTDTQYF; d_call: NA; v_call: TRBV7-6; j_call: TRBJ2-3; clone_size: NA
cdr3_nt: TGTGCCAGCAGTGAGCCACACGACTTAGACAGGGATGAGCAGTTCTTC; cdr3_aa: CASSEPHDLDRDEQFF; d_call: TRBD1; v_call: TRBV2; j_call: TRBJ2-1; clone_size: once
cdr3_nt: TGTGCCAGCAAGGGGGCGTATGGAAACACCATATATTTT; cdr3_aa: CASKGAYGNTIYF; d_call: TRBD1; v_call: TRBV6-5; j_call: TRBJ1-3; clone_size: NA
cdr3_nt: TGTGCCAGCATCCCGGTGGGGGGAGGTCAGCCCCAGCATTTT; cdr3_aa: CASIPVGGGQPQHF; d_call: NA; v_call: TRBV28; j_call: TRBJ1-5; clone_size: NA
cdr3_nt: TGTGCCAGCTCGAAAACCGGGAGCTCCTACGAGCAGTACTTC; cdr3_aa: CASSKTGSSYEQYF; d_call: NA; v_call: TRBV13; j_call: TRBJ2-7; clone_size: NA
cdr3_nt: TGTGCCAGCAGTTACCCCGGGAATGAGCAGTTCTTC; cdr3_aa: CASSYPGNEQFF; d_call: NA; v_call: TRBV6-5; j_call: TRBJ2-1; clone_size: NA
cdr3_nt: TGTGCCAGCAGCCCCCCCTTAGCGGACCAAGAGACCCAGTACTTC; cdr3_aa: CASSPPLADQETQYF; d_call: NA; v_call: TRBV13; j_call: TRBJ2-5; clone_size: NA
cdr3_nt: TGTGCCAGTAGTCTCCTTCCGACAGGGGATGCTGGCTACACCTTC; cdr3_aa: CASSLLPTGDAGYTF; d_call: TRBD1; v_call: TRBV19; j_call: TRBJ1-2; clone_size: once
cdr3_nt: TGTGCCAGCAGCACGTTAGCGGGAGGGGCGAATGAGCAGTTCTTC; cdr3_aa: CASSTLAGGANEQFF; d_call: TRBD2; v_call: TRBV5-4; j_call: TRBJ2-1; clone_size: NA
cdr3_nt: TGTGCCAGCAGTTTTTCTTTGACAGGGGGTAATCCCCTCCACTTT; cdr3_aa: CASSFSLTGGNPLHF; d_call: TRBD1; v_call: TRBV27; j_call: TRBJ1-6; clone_size: NA
cdr3_nt: TGTGCCACCCGCCATTCAGAGACCCAGTACTTC; cdr3_aa: CATRHSETQYF; d_call: NA; v_call: TRBV11-2; j_call: TRBJ2-5; clone_size: NA
cdr3_nt: TGTGCCAGCAGCCCCGACGGGAACACTGAAGCTTTCTTT; cdr3_aa: CASSPDGNTEAFF; d_call: NA; v_call: TRBV5-8; j_call: TRBJ1-1; clone_size: NA